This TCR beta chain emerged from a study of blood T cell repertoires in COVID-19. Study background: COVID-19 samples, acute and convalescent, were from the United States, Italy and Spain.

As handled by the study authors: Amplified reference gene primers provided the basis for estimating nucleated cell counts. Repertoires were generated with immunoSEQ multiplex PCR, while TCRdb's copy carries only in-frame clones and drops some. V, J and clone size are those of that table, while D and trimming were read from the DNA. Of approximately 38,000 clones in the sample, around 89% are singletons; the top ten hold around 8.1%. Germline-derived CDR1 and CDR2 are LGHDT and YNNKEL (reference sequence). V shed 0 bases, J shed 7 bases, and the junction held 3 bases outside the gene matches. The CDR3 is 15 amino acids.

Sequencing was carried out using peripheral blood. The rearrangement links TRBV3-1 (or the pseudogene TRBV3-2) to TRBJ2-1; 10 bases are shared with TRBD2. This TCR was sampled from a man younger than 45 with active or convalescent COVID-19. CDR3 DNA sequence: TGTGCCAGCAGCCAAGAGGCTAGCGGGAGTAATGAGCAGTTCTTC. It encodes CASSQEASGSNEQFF.